The 8 T cell receptor beta chains below all came from one sample that was sequenced in a study of OX40 agonist ivuxolimab in advanced cancers. This table comes from immunoSEQ multiplex PCR, and its TCRdb copy is limited to in-frame clones, with some not included. The table has approximately 67,000 clones, about 88% seen once. This sample comprised CD4+ or CD8+ T cells sorted from blood, obtained in a trial of the OX40 agonist ivuxolimab. Every receptor here comes from an adult with an advanced solid tumor such as melanoma, head and neck, liver or kidney cancer.

The CDR3 spells CASSVGNTIYF. The CDR3 region has the DNA TGTGCCAGCTCGGTTGGAAACACCATATATTTT. This chain links TRBV28 with TRBJ1-3; D is uncertain. The CDR3 consists of 11 residues. CDR1 is MDHEN and CDR2 is SYDVKM in the germline V gene. V was trimmed by 8 bases and J by 3 bases, leaving 5 bases between them.

The chain combines TRBV5-4 with TRBJ2-5, with a tentative D call TRBD1 (5 bases). V lost 1 base and J lost 4, with 8 bases in between. This CDR3 comprises 13 residues. CDR1 and CDR2 from the germline V gene are SGHNT and YYREEE (reference sequence). CDR3 loop: CASSLKGAETQYF. The CDR3 DNA is TGTGCCAGCAGCTTGAAAGGGGCAGAGACCCAGTACTTC.

The genes are TRBV4-3 and TRBJ2-5, with a weak D call TRBD2 (7 bases). The V end was cut by 0 bases, the J end by 5 bases, with 16 bases between. This CDR3 has 16 amino acids. Germline values: CDR1 LGHNA, CDR2 YSLEER. CDR3 sequence (DNA): TGCGCCAGCAGCCAAGAAGGTGGGGGGGCCGGGGAGACCCAGTACTTC. The encoded protein is CASSQEGGGAGETQYF.

This clone has a single count. The rearrangement links TRBV28 to TRBJ1-2; D is unclear. Trimming left V 3 bases short and J 6 bases short, with 11 bases between. The CDR3 spans 13 residues. Germline lookup yields CDR1 MDHEN and CDR2 SYDVKM. The CDR3 nucleotides are TGTGCCAGCAGTTTGCAGACCGAGAATGGCTACACCTTC. This sequence encodes CASSLQTENGYTF.

The gene calls are TRBV19 and TRBJ2-1, with D unresolved. Trimming stripped 1 base from V and 3 bases from J, with 10 bases between. The CDR3 is made up of 15 amino acids. Germline V gene data show CDR1 as LNHDA and CDR2 as SQIVND (reference sequence). This CDR3 is CASSIAGVNYNEQFF. The CDR3 DNA follows: TGTGCCAGTAGTATAGCTGGAGTTAACTACAATGAGCAGTTCTTC.

This clone appeared a few times. This chain joins TRBV11-2 and TRBJ2-1; TRBD2 agrees at 10 bases. The CDR3 loop spans 14 amino acids. Germline assignment: CDR1 SGHAT and CDR2 FQNNGV. V lost 0 bases, J lost 12 bases, and 5 bases stayed unmatched. CDR3 nucleotide sequence: TGTGCCAGCAGCTTAGATCCTAGCGGGGGATGGCAGTTCTTC. Amino acids: CASSLDPSGGWQFF.

This chain uses TRBV5-4 with TRBJ1-4; D not resolved. The ends were cut back, 4 bases at V and 8 bases at J, with 12 bases in the middle. Germline V CDR1 and CDR2: SGHNT, YYREEE (reference sequence). There are 13 residues in the CDR3. DNA for the CDR3: TGTGCCAGCAGCCCAAGGGAGGGCGAAAAACTGTTTTTT. Translated, it gives CASSPREGEKLFF.

CDR3 protein: CASSHQGGFNEQFF. The CDR3 DNA is TGCGCCAGCAGCCACCAGGGGGGGTTCAATGAGCAGTTCTTC. This chain links TRBV4-3 with TRBJ2-1; tentatively, D is TRBD1 or TRBD2 (7 bases each). The V and J ends lost 3 bases and 6 bases respectively, with 12 bases between them. The CDR3 length is 14 residues. CDR1 is LGHNA and CDR2 is YSLEER in the germline V gene.